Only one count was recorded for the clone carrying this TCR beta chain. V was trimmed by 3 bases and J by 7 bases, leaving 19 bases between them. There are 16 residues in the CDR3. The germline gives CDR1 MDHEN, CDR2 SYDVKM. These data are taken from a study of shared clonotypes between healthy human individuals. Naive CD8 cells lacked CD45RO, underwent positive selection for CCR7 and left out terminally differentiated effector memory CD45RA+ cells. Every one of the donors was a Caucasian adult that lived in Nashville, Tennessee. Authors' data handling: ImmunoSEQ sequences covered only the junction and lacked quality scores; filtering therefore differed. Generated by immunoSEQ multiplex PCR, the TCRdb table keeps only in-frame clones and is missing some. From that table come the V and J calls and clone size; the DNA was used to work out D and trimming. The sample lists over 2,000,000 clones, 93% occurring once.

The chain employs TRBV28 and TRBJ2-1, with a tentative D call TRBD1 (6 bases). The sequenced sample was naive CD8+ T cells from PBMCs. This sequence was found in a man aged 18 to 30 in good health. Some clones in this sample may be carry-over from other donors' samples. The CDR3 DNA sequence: TGTGCCAGCAGTTTGGGGGCCCCCCGGATAGGAAATGAGCAGTTCTTC. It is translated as CASSLGAPRIGNEQFF.